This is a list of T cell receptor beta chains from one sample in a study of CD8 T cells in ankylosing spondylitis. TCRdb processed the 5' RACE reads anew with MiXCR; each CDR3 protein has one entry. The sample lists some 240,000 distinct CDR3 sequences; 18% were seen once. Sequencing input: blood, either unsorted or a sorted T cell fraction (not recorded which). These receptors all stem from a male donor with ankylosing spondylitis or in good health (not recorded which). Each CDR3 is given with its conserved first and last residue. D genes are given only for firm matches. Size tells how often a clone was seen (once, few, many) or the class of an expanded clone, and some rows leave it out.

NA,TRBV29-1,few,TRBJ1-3,CSVVVGNVNTIYF,TGCAGCGTTGTGGTGGGGAACGTAAACACCATATATTTT
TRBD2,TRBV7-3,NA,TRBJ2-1,CASSLTGLAGHEQFF,TGTGCCAGCAGCTTAACTGGACTAGCGGGGCATGAGCAGTTCTTC
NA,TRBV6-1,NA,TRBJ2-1,CASSPRGVGHNEQFF,TGTGCCAGCAGTCCCCGGGGAGTCGGGCACAATGAGCAGTTCTTC
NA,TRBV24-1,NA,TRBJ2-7,CATSEGRGYEQYF,TGTGCCACCAGTGAGGGGCGGGGATACGAGCAGTACTTC
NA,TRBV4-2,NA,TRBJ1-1,CASSQGPAENTEAFF,TGTGCCAGCAGCCAAGGCCCAGCAGAGAACACTGAAGCTTTCTTT
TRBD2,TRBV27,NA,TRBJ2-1,CASMLIAGNEQFF,TGTGCCAGCATGCTGATAGCGGGGAATGAGCAGTTCTTC
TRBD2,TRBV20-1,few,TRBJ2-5,CSAGGPAGVETQYF,TGCAGTGCGGGGGGGCCAGCGGGAGTAGAGACCCAGTACTTC
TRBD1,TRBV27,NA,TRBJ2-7,CASSLHGDRSYEQYF,TGTGCCAGCAGTCTACATGGGGACAGAAGTTACGAGCAGTACTTC
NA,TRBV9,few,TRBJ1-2,CASSETWWGYTF,TGTGCCAGCAGCGAGACTTGGTGGGGCTACACCTTC
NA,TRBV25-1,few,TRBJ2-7,CASSDTLSYEQYF,TGTGCCAGCAGTGACACGCTATCCTACGAGCAGTACTTC
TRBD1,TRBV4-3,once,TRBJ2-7,CASSQRTGDEQYF,TGCGCCAGCAGCCAACGGACAGGGGACGAGCAGTACTTC
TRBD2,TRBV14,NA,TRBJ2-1,CASSQVGGAPREYNEQFF,TGTGCCAGCAGCCAAGTGGGAGGGGCACCTCGGGAATACAATGAGCAGTTCTTC
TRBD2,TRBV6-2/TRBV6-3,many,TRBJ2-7,CASSYDHPGGARYEQYF,TGTGCCAGCAGTTACGACCATCCCGGGGGGGCGCGCTACGAGCAGTACTTC
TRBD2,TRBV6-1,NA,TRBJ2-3,CASSLRAGGPAKTDTQYF,TGTGCCAGCAGCCTCCGAGCGGGAGGGCCAGCGAAGACAGATACGCAGTATTTT
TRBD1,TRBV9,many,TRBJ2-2,CASSGRGQGDTGELFF,TGTGCCAGCAGCGGCCGTGGACAGGGGGACACCGGGGAGCTGTTTTTT
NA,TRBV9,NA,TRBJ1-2,CASSPDGNYGYTF,TGTGCCAGCAGCCCAGACGGTAACTATGGCTACACCTTC
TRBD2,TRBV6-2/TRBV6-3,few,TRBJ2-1,CASSKTSGRATEQFF,TGTGCCAGCAGTAAGACTAGCGGGAGGGCCACTGAGCAGTTCTTC
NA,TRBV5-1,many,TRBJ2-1,CASSLDGGLRSYNEQFF,TGCGCCAGCAGCTTGGACGGGGGGCTACGCTCCTACAATGAGCAGTTCTTC
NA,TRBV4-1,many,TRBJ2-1,CASSQDLGSSGSEQFF,TGCGCCAGCAGCCAAGATCTTGGATCCTCCGGGAGTGAGCAGTTCTTC
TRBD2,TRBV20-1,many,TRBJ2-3,CSAKSGGRATNTDTQYF,TGCAGTGCTAAATCTGGCGGGAGGGCAACCAACACAGATACGCAGTATTTT
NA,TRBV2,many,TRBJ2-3,CASSIRLDEAENTDTQYF,TGTGCCAGCAGTATTCGCCTCGATGAAGCCGAGAACACAGATACGCAGTATTTT
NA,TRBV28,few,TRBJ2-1,CASSLSPGVSYNEQFF,TGTGCCAGCAGTTTATCTCCGGGCGTCTCCTACAATGAGCAGTTCTTC
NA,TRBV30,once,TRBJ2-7,CAWSVSLALSEQYF,TGTGCCTGGAGTGTATCCCTAGCGCTCTCCGAGCAGTACTTC
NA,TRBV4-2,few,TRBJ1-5,CASSQEEGASNQPQHF,TGTGCCAGCAGCCAAGAGGAAGGCGCGAGCAATCAGCCCCAGCATTTT
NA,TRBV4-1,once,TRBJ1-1,CASSRVPGTIDTEAFF,TGCGCCAGCAGCCGCGTCCCCGGGACAATTGACACTGAAGCTTTCTTT
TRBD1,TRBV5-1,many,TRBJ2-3,CASSLAQGADTQYF,TGCGCCAGCAGCTTGGCACAGGGGGCAGATACGCAGTATTTT
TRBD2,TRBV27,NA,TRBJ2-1,CASSSGTSGSYNEQFF,TGTGCCAGCAGTTCGGGGACTAGCGGGAGCTACAATGAGCAGTTCTTC
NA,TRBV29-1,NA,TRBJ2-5,CSVSPGHEEETQYF,TGCAGCGTTTCTCCGGGACACGAAGAAGAGACCCAGTACTTC
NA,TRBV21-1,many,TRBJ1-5,CASSKGLGGAYSNQPQHF,TGTGCCAGCAGCAAAGGGCTCGGGGGGGCATATAGCAATCAGCCCCAGCATTTT
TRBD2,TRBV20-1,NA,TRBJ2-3,CSASRVVSSGPTDTQYF,TGCAGTGCTAGTAGGGTGGTTTCTAGCGGGCCCACAGATACGCAGTATTTT
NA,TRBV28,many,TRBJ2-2,CASSFLSSDQDTGELFF,TGTGCCAGCAGTTTCCTGTCCTCGGACCAAGACACCGGGGAGCTGTTTTTT
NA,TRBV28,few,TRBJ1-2,CASSPEGTYGYTF,TGTGCCAGCAGTCCAGAGGGGACTTATGGCTACACCTTC
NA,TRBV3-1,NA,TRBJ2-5,CASSQSIIGEKAQAQYF,TGTGCCAGCAGCCAATCAATTATCGGGGAGAAGGCACAGGCCCAGTACTTC
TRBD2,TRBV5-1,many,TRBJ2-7,CASNGGVEEQYF,TGCGCCAGCAATGGGGGGGTGGAAGAGCAGTACTTC
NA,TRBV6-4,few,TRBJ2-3,CASSDGREVTDTQYF,TGTGCCAGCAGTGATGGCAGGGAGGTCACAGATACGCAGTATTTT
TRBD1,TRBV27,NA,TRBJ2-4,CASNTGGAKNIQYF,TGTGCCAGCAATACAGGGGGAGCCAAAAACATTCAGTACTTC
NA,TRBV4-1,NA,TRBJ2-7,CASSQFGDSSYEQYF,TGCGCCAGCAGCCAATTTGGCGATTCCTCCTACGAGCAGTACTTC
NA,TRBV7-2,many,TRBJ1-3,CASSLVSSSGNTIYF,TGTGCCAGCAGCTTAGTCAGCAGCTCTGGAAACACCATATATTTT
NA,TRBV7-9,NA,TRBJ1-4,CASTLSLGEKLFF,TGTGCCAGCACCTTGAGCCTGGGAGAAAAACTGTTTTTT
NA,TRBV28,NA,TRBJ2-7,CASTKRGDRVGAGVAYEQYF,TGTGCCAGCACTAAAAGGGGGGACAGAGTCGGAGCGGGAGTAGCGTACGAGCAGTACTTC
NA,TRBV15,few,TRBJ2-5,CATSREPAQETQYF,TGTGCCACCAGCAGAGAACCTGCTCAAGAGACCCAGTACTTC
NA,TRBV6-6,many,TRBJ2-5,CASSYEGLETQYF,TGTGCCAGCAGTTACGAGGGGCTTGAGACCCAGTACTTC
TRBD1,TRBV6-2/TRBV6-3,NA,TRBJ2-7,CASSYSGQGRYEQYF,TGTGCCAGCAGTTACTCGGGACAGGGTCGGTACGAGCAGTACTTC
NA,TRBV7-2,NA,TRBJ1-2,CASSSIGRARDGYTF,TGTGCCAGCAGCTCCATAGGCAGGGCGAGAGATGGCTACACCTTC
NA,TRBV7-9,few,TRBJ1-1,CASRRTGTGNTEAFF,TGTGCCAGCAGACGCACCGGGACGGGGAACACTGAAGCTTTCTTT